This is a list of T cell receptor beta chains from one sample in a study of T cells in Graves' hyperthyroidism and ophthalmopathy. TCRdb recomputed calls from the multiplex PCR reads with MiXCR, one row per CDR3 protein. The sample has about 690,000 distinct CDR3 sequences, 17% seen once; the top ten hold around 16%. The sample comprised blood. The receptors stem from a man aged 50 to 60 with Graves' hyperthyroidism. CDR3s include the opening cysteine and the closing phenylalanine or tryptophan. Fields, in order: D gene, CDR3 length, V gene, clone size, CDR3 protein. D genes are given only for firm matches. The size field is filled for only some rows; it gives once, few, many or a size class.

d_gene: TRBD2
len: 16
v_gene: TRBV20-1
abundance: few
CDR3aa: CSANQLTSGRGHEQFF

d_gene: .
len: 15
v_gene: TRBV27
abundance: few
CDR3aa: CASSSLQGTGDTQYF

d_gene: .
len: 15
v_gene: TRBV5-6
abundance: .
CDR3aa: CASSFGGVSTDTQYF

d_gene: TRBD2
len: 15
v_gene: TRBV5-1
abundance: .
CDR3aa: CASSLGTSDTDTQCF

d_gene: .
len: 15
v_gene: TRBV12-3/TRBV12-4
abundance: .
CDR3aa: CASIHRVPGANVLTF

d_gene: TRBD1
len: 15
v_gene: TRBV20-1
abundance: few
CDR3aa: CSATREGQVHTEAFF

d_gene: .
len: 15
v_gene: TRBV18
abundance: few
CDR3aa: CASSPRQADTGELFF

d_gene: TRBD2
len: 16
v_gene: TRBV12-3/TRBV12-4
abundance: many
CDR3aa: CASSFLGLVARDEQYF

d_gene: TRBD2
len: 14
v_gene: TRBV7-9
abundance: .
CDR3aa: CASSRLAASYEQYF

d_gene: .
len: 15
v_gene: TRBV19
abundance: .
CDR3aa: CATTDPEYSNQPQHF

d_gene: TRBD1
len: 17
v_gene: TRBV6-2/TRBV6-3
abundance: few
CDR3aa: CASSYGDTGANTDTQYF

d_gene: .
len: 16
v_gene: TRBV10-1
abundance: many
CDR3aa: CASSPIMEGLTYEQYF

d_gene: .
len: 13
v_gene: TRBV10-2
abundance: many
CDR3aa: CATTSGSSYEQYF

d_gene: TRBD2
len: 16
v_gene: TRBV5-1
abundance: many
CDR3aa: CASSLLAGEGADTQYF

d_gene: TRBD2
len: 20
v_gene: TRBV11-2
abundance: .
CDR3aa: CASSHPYGNPTSGAPDTQYF

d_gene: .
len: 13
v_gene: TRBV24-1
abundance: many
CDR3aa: CATSDSDRYEQYF

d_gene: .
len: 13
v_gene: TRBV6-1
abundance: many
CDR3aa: CASSYMWRAEAFF

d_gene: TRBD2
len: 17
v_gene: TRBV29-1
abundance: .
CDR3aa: CSVGGTSGRSWSYEQYF